The rows below give T cell receptor beta chains drawn from one sample of a study of T cells in Graves' hyperthyroidism and ophthalmopathy. TCRdb reprocessed the multiplex PCR reads with MiXCR, giving one entry per CDR3 protein. The table has about 300,000 distinct CDR3 sequences, approximately 18% seen once. The sequenced material came from blood. The receptors here all came from a man aged 45-65 years with Graves' ophthalmopathy. Both conserved end residues are part of each CDR3.

V	J	CDR3
TRBV4-1	TRBJ1-5	CASSQADSNQPQHF
TRBV13	TRBJ1-6	CASSPRVAGGNSPLHF
TRBV11-2	TRBJ2-2	CASSLQQVDTGELFF
TRBV4-1	TRBJ2-7	CASSQVLRRFHEQYF
TRBV4-1	TRBJ2-1	CASSPLPLLLNEQFF
TRBV14	TRBJ2-3	CASSQGPSGPTDTQYF
TRBV20-1	TRBJ2-1	CSAPRLAELYNEQFF
TRBV20-1	TRBJ1-1	CSASQFHTEAFF
TRBV19	TRBJ2-1	CASSIRGSSYNEQFF
TRBV28	TRBJ1-2	CASSLRVRGQPEWDYGYTF
TRBV12-3/TRBV12-4	TRBJ2-5	CASSHGTPETQYF
TRBV5-6	TRBJ2-1	CASSLPPGTRRLGQFF
TRBV11-2	TRBJ2-1	CASSLVVRLAGGRSSYNEQFF
TRBV5-1	TRBJ1-1	CASSFEGATTEAFF
TRBV5-1	TRBJ2-7	CASSKDSPGEQYF
TRBV9	TRBJ1-5	CASSVWGTDDQPQHF
TRBV10-3	TRBJ2-7	CASSGTAGMHEQYF
TRBV7-2	TRBJ2-1	CASSLELAGAGEQFF
TRBV6-5	TRBJ2-1	CASSYELARNEQFF
TRBV11-3	TRBJ2-1	CASSPRTGGPSYNEQFF
TRBV6-1	TRBJ1-5	CAGQQGQGPQHF
TRBV30	TRBJ2-1	CAWTSGTPKYNEQFF
TRBV5-1	TRBJ1-2	CASRKEPNPYTF
TRBV7-9	TRBJ2-7	CASSPGRGSTPYEQYF
TRBV6-2/TRBV6-3	TRBJ2-3	CASSFEGGPTDTQYF
TRBV6-1	TRBJ2-7	CASSVDRGAYEQYF
TRBV11-2	TRBJ2-3	CASSLSAGGPDTQYF
TRBV24-1	TRBJ2-5	CATSDPLTGQGIQETQYF
TRBV30	TRBJ1-5	CAWKGRNQPQHF
TRBV28	TRBJ1-2	CASSLGSPYGYTF
TRBV7-2	TRBJ1-2	CASSLARGYTF
TRBV5-1	TRBJ2-2	CVSSTGLSANTGELFF
TRBV5-1	TRBJ2-3	CAGRSGDTQYF
TRBV20-1	TRBJ1-2	CSARGTVLYGYTF
TRBV25-1	TRBJ2-2	CASSRTGYGELFF
TRBV9	TRBJ2-1	CASSVAQGAGNEQFF
TRBV28	TRBJ2-3	CASSLLAGGGPTDTQYF
TRBV6-1	TRBJ2-3	CASSRRGADTQYF
TRBV24-1	TRBJ2-3	CATGSSGRGTDTQYF
TRBV10-3	TRBJ2-2	CAASETTGELFF
TRBV13	TRBJ2-4	CASSTSGGLNIQYF
TRBV6-5	TRBJ2-1	CASSYSPPGGLLYNEQFF
TRBV10-1	TRBJ2-1	CASSDNLKEQFF
TRBV19	TRBJ2-1	CASSLNRVSNEQFF
TRBV11-3	TRBJ2-2	CASSLDTQGELFF
TRBV2	TRBJ2-2	CASSDKDPTGELFF
TRBV18	TRBJ2-7	CASSPPGLTYEQYF
TRBV28	TRBJ2-3	CAAEDSSTDTQYF